Shown below are 26 T cell receptor beta chains from a single sample sequenced in a study of T cell responses to AZD1222 COVID-19 vaccine. Generated by immunoSEQ multiplex PCR, the TCRdb table keeps only in-frame clones and is missing some. The sample carries more than 95,000 clones, 88% recorded once. Here the sequenced sample was peripheral blood, taken 28 days after the second AZD1222 dose. All receptors derive from an adult who received the AZD1222 COVID-19 vaccine.

The chain combines TRBV5-6 with TRBJ2-4; 7 bases align to TRBD1. V was clipped by 4 bases and J by 5 bases; unmatched bases: 12. This CDR3 comprises 16 residues. Germline CDR1 and CDR2: SGHDT and YYEEEE. The CDR3 DNA sequence: TGTGCCAGCAGCCTATTGACAGGGACATCGGAAAACATTCAGTACTTC. Encoded protein: CASSLLTGTSENIQYF.

The CDR3 bases are TGTGCCAGCTTTGGGGGACTAGAGACCCAGTACTTC. The encoded protein is CASFGGLETQYF. V is TRBV7-8 and J is TRBJ2-5, with a tentative D call TRBD2 (6 bases). V was pared by 8 bases and J by 4 bases, with 11 bases between. CDR3 length: 12 amino acids. CDR1 and CDR2 from the germline V gene are SGHVS and FQNEAQ.

This chain connects TRBV6-4 to TRBJ2-3, with TRBD2 matching over 9 bases. This CDR3 is 15 amino acids long. Germline CDR1 reads MRHNA; CDR2 reads SNTAGT. The V and J ends lost 5 bases and 0 bases, in that order; junction bases with no gene match: 3. The CDR3 nucleotides read TGTGCCAGCAGTACTAGCGGGTCAAGCACAGATACGCAGTATTTT. Translating it yields CASSTSGSSTDTQYF.

The rearrangement links TRBV28 to TRBJ2-7; possible D gene TRBD1, 5 bases. CDR1 and CDR2 from the germline V gene are MDHEN and SYDVKM. CDR3 length: 12 residues. Trimming cost V 8 bases and J 4 bases, with 12 bases left between them. CDR3 coding DNA: TGTGCCAGCCGAAGGGGCTTGTACGAGCAGTACTTC. It codes for CASRRGLYEQYF.

The V call is TRBV7-2, the J call TRBJ2-1; weak D call: TRBD1 (6 bases). Per germline, CDR1 SGHTA and CDR2 FQGNSA. The CDR3 loop spans 14 amino acids. Trimming removed 4 bases from V and 11 bases from J, with 18 bases in between. CDR3 in amino acids: CASSSGARYQQQFF. The CDR3 DNA sequence: TGTGCCAGCAGCTCAGGGGCCCGGTACCAGCAGCAGTTCTTC.

This chain connects TRBV19 to TRBJ1-6, with 9 bases lining up with TRBD1. Per germline, CDR1 LNHDA and CDR2 SQIVND (reference sequence). The junction had 17 bases not matched to a gene; V was cut back by 5 bases and J by 0 bases. The CDR3 length is 21 residues. The CDR3 bases are TGTGCCAGTAGTGGGGGCCTCTCCGGGACAGGGTCCAGCTCCTATAATTCACCCCTCCACTTT. It specifies CASSGGLSGTGSSSYNSPLHF.

J is TRBJ1-3 and V is TRBV27; D is uncertain. Germline CDR1 and CDR2: MNHEY and SMNVEV (reference sequence). The CDR3 contains 14 residues. Trimming removed 0 bases at V and 2 bases at J, with 5 bases between. Written as DNA, the CDR3 is TGTGCCAGCAGTTTATCGGGGACTGGAAACACCATATATTTT. It is translated as CASSLSGTGNTIYF.

This clone was found once. The chain is built from TRBV27 and TRBJ2-3, with D unresolved. The germline gives CDR1 MNHEY, CDR2 SMNVEV (reference sequence). The CDR3 loop spans 12 amino acids. V was shortened by 3 bases and J by 15 bases, with 16 bases between the two germline ends. The DNA for the CDR3 is TGTGCCAGCAGTTTTGATGCTCAGAGACTCTATTTT. This gives the protein CASSFDAQRLYF.

The rearrangement links TRBV10-3 to TRBJ1-1, with a possible D match to TRBD1 (5 bases). Germline V gene data show CDR1 as ENHRY and CDR2 as SYGVKD. The CDR3 runs 13 residues. The ends were cut back, 6 bases at V and 4 bases at J, with 12 bases in the middle. CDR3 sequence (DNA): TGTGCCATCAGGGGGGGGTCGGGCACTGAAGCTTTCTTT. This gives the protein CAIRGGSGTEAFF.

This chain links TRBV28 with TRBJ2-3; the D gene is possibly TRBD1 (7 bases). Trimming took 6 bases from V and 0 from J, leaving 19 bases between them. Germline loops: CDR1 MDHEN, CDR2 SYDVKM. This CDR3 is 17 amino acids long. The CDR3 loop is CASSRVQGTVSTDTQYF. The DNA of the CDR3 is TGTGCCAGCAGCAGGGTACAGGGGACTGTGAGCACAGATACGCAGTATTTT. Full variable domain (missing parts from reference TRBV28 and TRBJ2-3): DVKVTQSSRYLVKRTGEKVFLECVQDMDHENMFWYRQDPGLGLRLIYFSYDVKMKEKGDIPEGYSVSREKKERFSLILESASTNQTSMYLCASSRVQGTVSTDTQYFGPGTRLTVL.

The rearrangement links TRBV9 to TRBJ2-3; D gene ambiguous. The germline V gene encodes CDR1 SGDLS and CDR2 YYNGEE. The CDR3 has 13 residues. The V and J ends lost 3 bases and 1 base respectively, with 6 bases between them. CDR3 in DNA: TGTGCCAGCAGCGAGCCGGGCACAGATACGCAGTATTTT. This sequence encodes CASSEPGTDTQYF.

Only one count was recorded for this clone. V gene TRBV9 combines with J gene TRBJ1-2; D ambiguous. The CDR3 runs to 14 residues. Germline CDR1 and CDR2: SGDLS and YYNGEE. The germline V and J ends were trimmed by 4 bases and 5 bases, with 15 bases remaining between them. CDR3 sequence (DNA): TGTGCCAGCAGCCCACGGAAGGGTTCATATGGCTACACCTTC. It yields the protein CASSPRKGSYGYTF.

The rearrangement links TRBV9 to TRBJ2-1, with D perhaps matching TRBD2 (6 bases). Germline V gives CDR1 SGDLS, CDR2 YYNGEE. V was clipped by 1 base and J by 8 bases, with 19 bases between them. The CDR3 has 16 amino acids. As DNA, the CDR3 is TGTGCCAGCAGCGTAACGGTGAACAGGAGGGTGGATGAGCAGTTCTTC. Amino acid sequence: CASSVTVNRRVDEQFF.

V usage is TRBV28 and J usage is TRBJ2-1, with 9 positions matching TRBD1. The CDR3 consists of 17 residues. Trimming removed 8 bases from V and 4 bases from J; junction bases left unmatched: 15. Germline V lookup: CDR1 MDHEN, CDR2 SYDVKM. The CDR3 here is CASFGQGPKGGYNEQFF. As DNA, the CDR3 is TGTGCCAGCTTCGGACAGGGGCCTAAGGGGGGGTACAATGAGCAGTTCTTC. Supplemented by reference TRBV28 and TRBJ2-1, the full variable domain reads DVKVTQSSRYLVKRTGEKVFLECVQDMDHENMFWYRQDPGLGLRLIYFSYDVKMKEKGDIPEGYSVSREKKERFSLILESASTNQTSMYLCASFGQGPKGGYNEQFFGPGTRLTVL.

The chain couples TRBV29-1 to TRBJ1-5; 9 positions match TRBD1. CDR1 is SQVTM and CDR2 is ANQGSEA in the germline V gene. V shed 4 bases, J shed 1 base, and the junction held 5 bases outside the gene matches. There are 15 residues in the CDR3. The CDR3 loop is CSVGQGVGSNQPQHF. CDR3 DNA: TGCAGCGTTGGACAGGGGGTAGGAAGCAATCAGCCCCAGCATTTT.

The genes are TRBV6-1 and TRBJ2-6, with 14 bases fitting TRBD2. V trimming: 2 bases; J trimming: 2 bases; junction bases outside the gene matches: 5. Per germline, CDR1 MNHNS and CDR2 SASEGT. The CDR3 loop spans 19 amino acids. Written as DNA, the CDR3 is TGTGCCAGCAGTGAACTGGGACTAGCGGGAGCGGCTGGGGCCAACGTCCTGACTTTC. This sequence encodes CASSELGLAGAAGANVLTF.

The chain employs TRBV19 and TRBJ1-1; the match to TRBD1 covers 9 bases. CDR1 and CDR2 from the germline V gene are LNHDA and SQIVND (reference sequence). Trimming at V came to 7 bases and at J to 5 bases, leaving 5 bases not matched to a gene. The CDR3 has 13 residues. This CDR3 reads CASTDRGETEAFF. The CDR3 DNA sequence: TGTGCCAGTACGGACAGGGGCGAGACTGAAGCTTTCTTT.

The V and J genes are TRBV18 and TRBJ1-5; D remains unclear. Trimming stripped 3 bases from V and 1 base from J, with 25 bases between. Per the germline V gene, CDR1 is KGHSH and CDR2 is LQKENI. The CDR3 totals 20 residues. The CDR3 DNA reads as TGTGCCAGCTCACCTACCCTCGTTCGCGGAGGCCGAGGGAGCAATCAGCCCCAGCATTTT. Amino acids: CASSPTLVRGGRGSNQPQHF.

This clone has only a few counts. This rearrangement joins TRBV6-2 or TRBV6-3 to TRBJ2-7; no reliable D call. Trimming stripped 0 bases from V and 0 bases from J, with 6 bases between. This CDR3 contains 14 residues. Germline V lookup: CDR1 MNHEY, CDR2 SVGEGT. The DNA for the CDR3 is TGTGCCAGCAGTTACTCGACAAACTCCTACGAGCAGTACTTC. Its protein is CASSYSTNSYEQYF.

The genes are TRBV6-1 and TRBJ2-1; a weak D match, TRBD2 (6 bases). The germline gives CDR1 MNHNS, CDR2 SASEGT. CDR3 length: 15 amino acids. Trimming cost V 2 bases and J 5 bases, with 13 bases left between them. In DNA, the CDR3 is TGTGCCAGCAGTGAACAACCGGGACTTAACAATGAGCAGTTCTTC. Its translation: CASSEQPGLNNEQFF.

This clone has just one count. V is TRBV12-3 or TRBV12-4 and J is TRBJ1-1; D is possibly TRBD1 (6 bases). The CDR3 sequence is 12 residues long. V was shortened by 5 bases and J by 7 bases, with 11 bases between the two germline ends. CDR3 amino acids: CASSQIRGEAFF. In DNA, the CDR3 is TGTGCCAGCAGTCAAATCAGGGGTGAAGCTTTCTTT.

This clone was observed a single time. The chain combines TRBV11-2 with TRBJ2-6; possible D gene TRBD2, 5 bases. Trimming removed 2 bases at V and 2 bases at J, with 10 bases between. The CDR3 covers 16 residues. Germline assignment: CDR1 SGHAT and CDR2 FQNNGV. CDR3 loop: CASSLWATTGANVLTF. For the CDR3, the DNA is TGTGCCAGCAGCTTATGGGCGACTACTGGGGCCAACGTCCTGACTTTC.

V usage is TRBV4-1 and J usage is TRBJ2-3; possible D gene TRBD1, 5 bases. Germline V CDR1 and CDR2: MGHRA, YSYEKL. This CDR3 comprises 14 residues. V lost 5 bases to trimming and J lost 2 bases, with 11 bases between them. The CDR3 DNA sequence: TGCGCCAGCAGCGCAAAGGGGTACACAGATACGCAGTATTTT. Protein product: CASSAKGYTDTQYF.

This chain connects TRBV15 to TRBJ2-1, with 11 bases fitting TRBD2. Germline V gene lookup returns CDR1 LNHNV and CDR2 YYDKDF (reference sequence). Germline trimming cut 2 bases from V and 8 bases from J; bases unmatched to any gene: 17. This CDR3 contains 19 residues. The CDR3 region has the DNA TGTGCCACCAGCAGACCCATTTCATCCCGGGGTAGCGGGAGGGATGAGCAGTTCTTC. This encodes CATSRPISSRGSGRDEQFF.

The chain couples TRBV9 to TRBJ1-1; D might be TRBD1 (5 bases). Germline CDR1 reads SGDLS; CDR2 reads YYNGEE. Trimming stripped 3 bases from V and 4 bases from J, with 16 bases between. The CDR3 extends over 15 amino acids. The CDR3 region has the DNA TGTGCCAGCAGCGGTGGGCCCAGGGAAGGCACTGAAGCTTTCTTT. Translation: CASSGGPREGTEAFF.

The genes are TRBV5-1 and TRBJ2-5; D is unresolved. V was trimmed by 7 bases and J by 4 bases, leaving 14 bases between them. CDR3 length equals 13 residues. Germline loops: CDR1 SGHRS, CDR2 YFSETQ. The CDR3 bases are TGCGCCAGCCGGAGTGGGTTGGGAGAGACCCAGTACTTC. Encoded protein: CASRSGLGETQYF.